The source of this TCR beta chain is a study of spatial heterogeneity in lung cancer. The CDR3 spans 16 residues. Germline CDR1 SGHVS, CDR2 FNYEAQ. V dropped 1 base and J dropped 7 bases, with 14 bases sitting between them. This sample's time point: sample taken at primary tumor resection. Unsorted whole RNA from tumor, nontumor lung or frozen PBMC underwent sequencing. The donor group consisted of around 66 patients who had untreated, early-stage non-small cell lung cancer. In regard to this clonotype: Antigen specificity is unknown.

The study, taken as a whole, reports: The study found ubiquitous expanded tumor TCRs in blood more at resection than follow-up.

Every individual TCR cDNA molecule carried its own unique molecular identifier, which allowed correction of PCR and sequencing errors. MiXCR, run by TCRdb on the 5' RACE reads, gives a single entry per CDR3 protein. The table lists about 85,000 distinct CDR3 sequences, about 20% of them singletons. The material sequenced was PBMCs, taken at surgery. The J gene is TRBJ1-6, the V gene TRBV7-6; TRBD1 is a possible D gene (6 bases). This TCR was sampled from a male donor with early-stage non-small cell lung cancer. CDR3 DNA: TGTGCCAGCAGCTTAGGAGTGGCAGGGGAAAATTCACCCCTCCACTTT. This sequence encodes CASSLGVAGENSPLHF.